The 27 T cell receptor beta chains below all came from one sample that was sequenced in a study of cytomegalovirus exposure and HLA in healthy donors (dated by TCRdb to between 2016 and 2019). Library preparation used the immunoSEQ multiplex PCR assay. For the multiplex PCR, a mixture combining 60 forward primers for TCR Vbeta segments and 13 reverse primers for TCR Jbeta segments was used. The clones in this table, taken by TCRdb from immuneACCESS, are in-frame only. Not every clone is retained; where verified, under half of the shortfall comes from an unresolved V gene, and the cause of the rest is unknown. The sample records 150,000 to 200,000 clones, 82% of which are singletons. The ten largest account for approximately 1.4% of the sample. Specimen: PBMCs. These receptors all come from a man aged 40-50 years in good health and CMV-seronegative.

The chain combines TRBV5-6 with TRBJ1-5, with D possibly TRBD1 on 5 matching bases. Germline V gives CDR1 SGHDT, CDR2 YYEEEE. Trimming removed 5 bases at V and 7 bases at J, with 16 bases between. The CDR3 totals 14 residues. In nucleotides, the CDR3 is TGTGCCAGCAGGCAGCGGGGGGTAAGGCAGCCCCAGCATTTT. This codes for CASRQRGVRQPQHF.

This sequence joins TRBV5-1 and TRBJ2-3; 11 positions agree with TRBD2. V dropped 0 bases and J dropped 3; count of bases not matched to a gene: 0. CDR1 SGHRS and CDR2 YFSETQ come from the germline V gene. The CDR3 length is 15 residues. This CDR3 is CASSLGLAGTDTQYF. In DNA form, the CDR3 reads TGCGCCAGCAGCTTGGGACTAGCGGGAACAGATACGCAGTATTTT. Looking up the rest from reference TRBV5-1 and TRBJ2-3 gives the full variable domain: KAGVTQTPRYLIKTRGQQVTLSCSPISGHRSVSWYQQTPGQGLQFLFEYFSETQRNKGNFPGRFSGRQFSNSRSEMNVSTLELGDSALYLCASSLGLAGTDTQYFGPGTRLTVL.

This clone was detected only once. This chain connects TRBV4-2 to TRBJ2-7; 7 positions agree with TRBD2. V gave up 0 bases and J gave up 2 bases; unmatched junction bases: 7. The CDR3 runs 16 residues. Germline CDR1 is LGHNA and CDR2 is YNFKEQ. The CDR3 reads CASSQDRRGGTYEQYF. The CDR3 DNA sequence: TGTGCCAGCAGCCAAGATCGTCGCGGGGGTACCTACGAGCAGTACTTC.

Written as DNA, the CDR3 is TGTGCCTGGAGTGTACTAGAATCCGCTTTGAACACTGAAGCTTTCTTT. It codes for CAWSVLESALNTEAFF. The chain carries TRBV30 and TRBJ1-1; D gene unclear. Germline V CDR1 and CDR2: GTSNPN, SVGIG (reference sequence). CDR3 size: 16 residues. V dropped 0 bases and J dropped 0 bases, with 14 bases sitting between them.

V gene TRBV30 combines with J gene TRBJ1-1; 8 bases match TRBD1. The CDR3 spans 14 residues. The V segment lost 2 bases and the J segment 3 bases; nucleotides outside the gene matches: 5. Germline loops: CDR1 GTSNPN, CDR2 SVGIG (reference sequence). The CDR3 nucleotides are TGTGCCTGGAGTCCCCGGACAGGGTACACTGAAGCTTTCTTT. As protein: CAWSPRTGYTEAFF. The whole variable domain, filled in from reference TRBV30 and TRBJ1-1, reads SQTIHQWPATLVQPVGSPLSLECTVEGTSNPNLYWYRQAAGRGLQLLFYSVGIGQISSEVPQNLSASRPQDRQFILSSKKLLLSDSGFYLCAWSPRTGYTEAFFGQGTRLTVV.

This clone came up once. The J gene is TRBJ2-1, the V gene TRBV4-1, with TRBD2 identical over 12 bases. The CDR3 runs 14 residues. The ends lost 4 bases at V and 5 bases at J; junction bases unmatched: 0. Germline lookup yields CDR1 MGHRA and CDR2 YSYEKL. The CDR3 coding sequence is TGCGCCAGCAGCCGACTAGCGGGAGACAATGAGCAGTTCTTC. Protein product: CASSRLAGDNEQFF.

The genes are TRBV29-1 and TRBJ2-2, with 8 bases lining up with TRBD2. CDR3 length equals 13 residues. Trimming took 2 bases from V and 6 from J; bases not matched to a gene: 2. Germline lookup yields CDR1 SQVTM and CDR2 ANQGSEA. CDR3 amino acids: CSVEPGGAGELFF. CDR3 in DNA: TGCAGCGTTGAACCCGGGGGGGCCGGGGAGCTGTTTTTT.

The chain employs TRBV4-3 and TRBJ1-4; 9 bases are a match to TRBD1. This CDR3 contains 15 residues. With V trimmed by 4 bases and J by 5 bases, 5 bases remained unmatched. CDR1 is LGHNA and CDR2 is YSLEER in the germline V gene. CDR3 in amino acids: CASSPLTGGNEKLFF. CDR3 bases: TGCGCCAGCAGCCCCCTGACAGGGGGAAATGAAAAACTGTTTTTT.

V and J are TRBV6-6 and TRBJ2-5; 12 nucleotides align to TRBD2. CDR1 is MNHNY and CDR2 is SVGAGI in the germline V gene (reference sequence). The V gene end was trimmed by 5 bases and the J gene end by 2 bases; junction bases not matched to a gene: 0. CDR3 length: 14 amino acids. CDR3 DNA sequence: TGTGCCAGCAGTGGGACTAGCGGGCAAGAGACCCAGTACTTC. This translates into CASSGTSGQETQYF.

This sequence joins TRBV29-1 and TRBJ1-1, with 8 bases matching TRBD1. The CDR3 totals 13 residues. After removal of 3 bases from V and 1 base from J, the junction contained 1 base not matched to a gene. Germline CDR1 is SQVTM and CDR2 is ANQGSEA. CDR3 region: CSVDDRGNTEAFF. The CDR3 DNA is TGCAGCGTTGACGACAGGGGGAACACTGAAGCTTTCTTT.

This clone was picked up a small number of times. The J gene is TRBJ1-1, the V gene TRBV5-5, with 10 bases that match TRBD1. The germline V gene has CDR1 SGHKS and CDR2 YYEKEE (reference sequence). The CDR3 has 15 residues. J was trimmed by 6 bases and V by 0 bases; bases with no gene match: 5. The CDR3 loop is CASSLATGGDSEAFF. DNA of the CDR3: TGTGCCAGCAGCTTGGCGACAGGGGGCGATTCTGAAGCTTTCTTT.

V usage is TRBV28 and J usage is TRBJ1-3; unclear D gene. V was trimmed by 8 bases and J by 3 bases, leaving 20 bases between them. The germline gives CDR1 MDHEN, CDR2 SYDVKM. CDR3 length equals 16 residues. The chain's CDR3 is CASFPGGFWDGNTIYF. Here the CDR3 DNA reads TGTGCCAGCTTCCCCGGAGGGTTCTGGGATGGAAACACCATATATTTT.

The CDR3 reads CASSQERSSYEQYF. The CDR3 nucleotides are TGCGCCAGCAGCCAAGAGAGGAGCTCCTACGAGCAGTACTTC. This chain links TRBV4-3 with TRBJ2-7; D is unresolved. V lost 0 bases, J lost 0 bases, and 6 bases lay in between. This CDR3 spans 14 amino acids. Germline V gives CDR1 LGHNA, CDR2 YSLEER.

V and J are TRBV19 and TRBJ1-5, with unresolved D. The ends were cut back, 3 bases at V and 2 bases at J, with 14 bases in the middle. The CDR3 contains 16 residues. Germline CDR1 and CDR2: LNHDA and SQIVND (reference sequence). CDR3 sequence (DNA): TGTGCCAGTAGTATGCTTTCGGGGATTGGCAATCAGCCCCAGCATTTT. Translating it yields CASSMLSGIGNQPQHF.

The chain combines TRBV7-3 with TRBJ2-2, with D tentatively TRBD1 (6 bases). Germline loops: CDR1 SGHTA, CDR2 FQGTGA. The CDR3 loop spans 15 amino acids. V was cut by 3 bases and J by 4 bases, with 12 bases left in between. The CDR3, as DNA: TGTGCCAGCAGCTTGGGACACGCGGGCACCGGGGAGCTGTTTTTT. Translation gives CASSLGHAGTGELFF.

The J gene is TRBJ2-5, the V gene TRBV2; the match to TRBD2 covers 8 bases. This CDR3 has 12 amino acids. CDR1 and CDR2 from the germline V gene are SNHLY and FYNNEI. V dropped 6 bases and J dropped 12; count of bases not matched to a gene: 9. The CDR3 nucleotides read TGTGCCAGCAGCGCCACCTCGGGGGGGAAGTACTTC. Protein sequence: CASSATSGGKYF.

The chain has TRBV11-1 and TRBJ2-4; D gene ambiguous. The CDR3 has 15 amino acids. V was pared by 1 base and J by 0 bases, with 7 bases between. Germline V gene sequence: CDR1 SGHAT, CDR2 FQDESV (reference sequence). CDR3: CASSLDPRAKNIQYF. CDR3 in DNA: TGTGCCAGCAGCTTAGACCCTAGAGCCAAAAACATTCAGTACTTC.

This chain links TRBV5-1 with TRBJ2-7; 11 bases map to TRBD2. V shed 2 bases, J shed 0 bases, and the junction held 10 bases outside the gene matches. The CDR3 totals 18 residues. The germline gives CDR1 SGHRS, CDR2 YFSETQ. Here the CDR3 reads CASSFGWLAGGNSYEQYF. The CDR3 DNA is TGCGCCAGCAGCTTTGGCTGGCTAGCGGGAGGAAACTCCTACGAGCAGTACTTC.

The chain couples TRBV7-9 to TRBJ2-5; TRBD2 matches 12 bases. J gave up 4 bases and V 5 bases, and 8 bases lay outside the gene matches. The germline V gene encodes CDR1 SEHNR and CDR2 FQNEAQ (reference sequence). The CDR3 totals 16 residues. DNA of the CDR3: TGTGCCAGCAGCCCGCGACTAGCGGGAGTAGGAGAGACCCAGTACTTC. This translates into CASSPRLAGVGETQYF.

The rearrangement links TRBV27 to TRBJ2-1; a weak D match, TRBD2 (6 bases). Between the trimmed V and J ends, which lost 5 bases and 0 bases, there was a span of 11 bases. There are 15 residues in the CDR3. Germline CDR1 MNHEY, CDR2 SMNVEV (reference sequence). CDR3 sequence: CASSAGGSSYNEQFF. CDR3 nucleotides: TGTGCCAGCAGTGCCGGGGGTAGCTCCTACAATGAGCAGTTCTTC.

This chain links TRBV7-9 with TRBJ2-6; possible D gene TRBD2, 5 bases. Germline CDR1 and CDR2: SEHNR and FQNEAQ (reference sequence). The CDR3 runs to 16 residues. The germline V and J ends were trimmed by 5 bases and 0 bases, with 11 bases remaining between them. CDR3 sequence: CASSAGRSSGANVLTF. The CDR3, as DNA: TGTGCCAGCAGCGCGGGCCGGTCCTCTGGGGCCAACGTCCTGACTTTC.

The sample holds one count of this clone. The genes are TRBV7-9 and TRBJ1-1; maybe TRBD1 (6 bases). The CDR3 is 15 residues long. Looked up from germline, CDR1 is SEHNR and CDR2 is FQNEAQ (reference sequence). Between the trimmed V and J ends, which lost 7 bases and 5 bases, there was a span of 20 bases. CDR3 DNA: TGTGCCAGCACCTACCGGGAGGGGGGGTTTACTGAAGCTTTCTTT. Its protein product is CASTYREGGFTEAFF. Full variable domain (remainder filled in from reference TRBV7-9 and TRBJ1-1): DTGVSQNPRHKITKRGQNVTFRCDPISEHNRLYWYRQTLGQGPEFLTYFQNEAQLEKSRLLSDRFSAERPKGSFSTLEIQRTEQGDSAMYLCASTYREGGFTEAFFGQGTRLTVV.

The genes are TRBV4-3 and TRBJ1-2, with 7 bases aligning to TRBD1. V lost 4 bases to trimming and J lost 6 bases; unmatched junction nucleotides: 14. The CDR3 sequence is 16 residues long. Germline V gene data show CDR1 as LGHNA and CDR2 as YSLEER. The CDR3 here is CASSRQSRGRSDGYTF. The CDR3 region has the DNA TGCGCCAGCAGCCGTCAATCGAGGGGGCGTTCCGATGGCTACACCTTC.

The chain joins TRBV13 to TRBJ2-2; no clear D gene. Germline V gene sequence: CDR1 PRHDT, CDR2 FYEKMQ (reference sequence). The CDR3 loop spans 18 amino acids. V was cut by 5 bases and J by 2 bases, with 21 bases left in between. The CDR3 spells CASSPKEQVTINTGELFF. The CDR3 coding sequence is TGTGCCAGCAGCCCCAAAGAGCAAGTCACGATTAACACCGGGGAGCTGTTTTTT.

The chain recombines TRBV15 with TRBJ1-2; D perhaps matches TRBD1 (6 bases). CDR1 LNHNV and CDR2 YYDKDF come from the germline V gene (reference sequence). Trimming pared 0 bases from V and 8 bases from J, leaving 13 bases between. This CDR3 has 14 amino acids. The CDR3 bases are TGTGCCACCAGCAGAGATAGGGGGGGCGAAGGCTACACCTTC. Protein product: CATSRDRGGEGYTF.

Notes on this clone: Because the CDR3's place on the DNA is in doubt, the DNA is left out and the CDR3 is given as listed by TCRdb. The chain employs TRBV28 and TRBJ1-1. Germline CDR1 and CDR2: MDHEN and SYDVKM. The CDR3 spans 14 amino acids, including both terminal residues. Here the CDR3 reads CASSSSGGYTEAFF.

Of note for this clone: Mismatch with germline at one junction end may stem from a read error. V and J are TRBV7-2 and TRBJ2-7, with 9 positions matching TRBD2. Per germline, CDR1 SGHTA and CDR2 FQGNSA. The CDR3 sequence is 15 residues long. CDR3 DNA sequence: TGTGCCAGCACCTTAGGGGTAGCGGGAGTCTACGAGCAGTACTTC. This encodes CASTLGVAGVYEQYF.